The rows below give T cell receptor beta chains drawn from one sample of a study of long-term antiretroviral therapy in people with HIV. Produced via immunoSEQ multiplex PCR; TCRdb's table is partial and in-frame only. The data show tens of thousands of clones, more than 85% seen once. This sample comprised unsorted PBMCs, obtained around 2.6 years after starting antiretroviral therapy. These receptors came from a middle-aged man with HIV. Each CDR3 is given with its conserved first and last residue. A D gene is named only where the DNA matches it firmly. Rows give clone size only sometimes, using once, few, many, or a class for an expanded clone.

TRBV11-1,16,few,NA,TRBJ2-7,TGTGCCAGCAGCCCTTACGGGACACCTCCCTCCTACGAGCAGTACTTC,CASSPYGTPPSYEQYF
TRBV14,16,once,TRBD1,TRBJ1-2,TGTGCCAGCAGCCAAGATCTTGGACAGGGACGGTATGGCTACACCTTC,CASSQDLGQGRYGYTF
TRBV27,17,NA,NA,TRBJ2-5,TGTGCCAGCAGCCCAAAGGGGTATTTCTGGGGCCAAGAGACCCAGTACTTC,CASSPKGYFWGQETQYF
TRBV5-1,17,NA,NA,TRBJ1-1,TGCGCCAGCAGCTTGGCGGCGGGGCCGGGAATGAACACTGAAGCTTTCTTT,CASSLAAGPGMNTEAFF
TRBV7-2,18,NA,TRBD2,TRBJ2-5,TGTGCCAGCAGCCTAGGGGTGCTAGCGGGGCCTTCGGTGAAGACCCAGTACTTC,CASSLGVLAGPSVKTQYF
TRBV11-2,13,NA,NA,TRBJ1-2,TGTGCCAGCAGCTTAGGACTAAACTATGGCTACACCTTC,CASSLGLNYGYTF
TRBV4-1,18,NA,NA,TRBJ2-1,TGCGCCAGCAACTCATTGTTTTTTCGGGACACTGGGAGTAATGAGCAGTTCTTC,CASNSLFFRDTGSNEQFF
TRBV7-9,16,NA,NA,TRBJ1-3,TGTGCCAGCAGCTTAGCAAGACCCGGGGACGGAAACACCATATATTTT,CASSLARPGDGNTIYF
TRBV2,17,NA,TRBD2,TRBJ2-1,TGTGCCAGCAGTAGACTAGCGGGTTCTGGTGTCTCGGCTGAGCAGTTCTTC,CASSRLAGSGVSAEQFF
TRBV28,14,NA,NA,TRBJ1-3,TGTGCCAGCAGTCCTTTTCGGGGAGGAAACACCATATATTTT,CASSPFRGGNTIYF
TRBV19,13,NA,NA,TRBJ2-7,TGTGCCAGTAGTACCGGCAGGTTTAACGAGCAGTACTTC,CASSTGRFNEQYF
TRBV7-2,19,NA,TRBD2,TRBJ2-7,TGTGCCAGCAGGGATGGGGCTCAGCGGGAGGTCCTTTCCCCCTACGAGCAGTACTTC,CASRDGAQREVLSPYEQYF
TRBV5-6,14,once,NA,TRBJ2-7,TGTGCCAGCAGCTTGGGCCCTTCCTCCTACGAGCAGTACTTC,CASSLGPSSYEQYF
TRBV19,16,NA,TRBD2,TRBJ2-1,TGTGCCAGTAGTTCCAGGACTAGCGGGTCTTACAATGAGCAGTTCTTC,CASSSRTSGSYNEQFF
TRBV7-9,14,NA,NA,TRBJ2-7,TGTGCCAGCAGCTTAGCCAAGGCTAGGTACGAGCAGTACTTC,CASSLAKARYEQYF
TRBV4-1,15,NA,TRBD1,TRBJ1-1,TGCGCCAGCAGCCCGGACAGGGGGTTGAACACTGAAGCTTTCTTT,CASSPDRGLNTEAFF
TRBV18,17,NA,TRBD1,TRBJ1-1,TGTGCCAGCTCACCCGGACAGGGGGTAAAAGGGAACACTGAAGCTTTCTTT,CASSPGQGVKGNTEAFF
TRBV19,15,NA,TRBD2,TRBJ2-1,TGTGCCAGTAGCCCGGGGGGGAGCTCCTACAATGAGCAGTTCTTC,CASSPGGSSYNEQFF
TRBV28,14,NA,NA,TRBJ2-2,TGTGCCAGCAGTTTCGAGGTTTACACCGGGGAGCTGTTTTTT,CASSFEVYTGELFF
TRBV28,14,NA,NA,TRBJ2-7,TGTGCCAGCAGTTTAGTTGGGGGAGAGTACGAGCAGTACTTC,CASSLVGGEYEQYF
TRBV7-8,20,NA,TRBD1,TRBJ1-5,TGTGCCAGCAGCTTAAAAACGGGCGCCGGGACAGGGGGCCTCAATCAGCCCCAGCATTTT,CASSLKTGAGTGGLNQPQHF
TRBV25-1,15,NA,TRBD1,TRBJ2-3,TGTGCCAGCAGTGGGGGACAGGGAAGTACAGATACGCAGTATTTT,CASSGGQGSTDTQYF
TRBV7-9,13,once,NA,TRBJ2-7,TGTGCCAGCAGCCTCGCAAGGCCCTACGAGCAGTACTTC,CASSLARPYEQYF
TRBV10-1,19,NA,TRBD2,TRBJ2-2,TGCGCCAGCAGTGGACGGACTAGCGGGAGGGCGAGTATCACCGGGGAGCTGTTTTTT,CASSGRTSGRASITGELFF
TRBV9,15,NA,TRBD2,TRBJ2-7,TGTGCCAGCAGCGTAGGACGGACTAGTTCCTACGAGCAGTACTTC,CASSVGRTSSYEQYF
TRBV28,19,once,TRBD2,TRBJ2-3,TGTGCCAGTGGAGTCGGCACTAGCGGGAGGACTCCAAGTGCAGATACGCAGTATTTT,CASGVGTSGRTPSADTQYF
TRBV4-1,14,NA,NA,TRBJ2-6,TGCGCCAGCAGCCAAGGGGCCGGGGCCAACGTCCTGACTTTC,CASSQGAGANVLTF